This is a list of T cell receptor beta chains from one sample in a study of blood T cell repertoires in COVID-19. Data came from immunoSEQ multiplex PCR; TCRdb stores just in-frame clones and leaves some out. The sample contains under 75,000 clones, just over 85% of which appear only once. Sequences were obtained from peripheral blood. Receptors were obtained from an elderly woman with active COVID-19. The CDR3 runs from the conserved cysteine through the conserved F or W. D genes are given only for firm matches.

TRBJ2-7	NA	TRBV18	CASSPGDRFSTYEQYF
TRBJ2-1	TRBD2	TRBV19	CASSIDLRRLAGNYNEQFF
TRBJ1-6	NA	TRBV5-6	CASSRRGGRNSPLHF
TRBJ2-1	TRBD2	TRBV30	CAWSAPGGVGDEQFF
TRBJ1-5	NA	TRBV19	CASSWTAYSNQPQHF
TRBJ1-1	TRBD1	TRBV28	CASSLAQGAFKNTEAFF
TRBJ2-7	TRBD1	TRBV5-4	CASRRDRGLWYEQYF
TRBJ1-3	NA	TRBV5-1	CASSIGGSGNTIYF
TRBJ2-7	NA	TRBV18	CASSPTGVYEQYF
TRBJ1-1	NA	TRBV6-2/TRBV6-3	CASSYKAGNTEAFF
TRBJ1-1	NA	TRBV20-1	CSASTTGGMNTEAFF
TRBJ1-3	NA	TRBV7-2	CASSPSRSPSGNTIYF
TRBJ1-4	NA	TRBV15	CATRSPEGAGSNEKLFF
TRBJ2-7	TRBD1	TRBV6-6	CASRDRGAGEQYF
TRBJ1-2	TRBD1	TRBV6-5	CASSSRGRDYGYTF
TRBJ2-3	TRBD2	TRBV7-2	CASSPHLRGTDTQYF
TRBJ2-3	TRBD2	TRBV5-1	CASSPGGARTDTQYF
TRBJ2-6	TRBD1	TRBV9	CASSDRGNGANVLTF
TRBJ2-5	NA	TRBV28	CASSHGTQETQYF
TRBJ2-5	TRBD2	TRBV15	CATSRSSGQGAETQYF
TRBJ2-3	NA	TRBV18	CASSPTTNTDTQYF
TRBJ1-5	NA	TRBV20-1	CSASSFNQPQHF
TRBJ2-5	NA	TRBV18	CASSPPGVQETQYF
TRBJ1-2	NA	TRBV4-3	CASSQEWGGTFPYGYTF
TRBJ2-4	TRBD1	TRBV19	CASSPRDSKNIQYF
TRBJ2-2	TRBD2	TRBV19	CASSMQGTSGVVTGELFF
TRBJ2-7	NA	TRBV11-3	CASSLEEGKGYEQYF
TRBJ1-1	NA	TRBV5-1	CASSLPGNTEAFF
TRBJ1-2	NA	TRBV18	CASSPAGDNYGYTF
TRBJ2-6	NA	TRBV9	CASSVTGSGANVLTF
TRBJ1-2	NA	TRBV4-2	CASSHPSQDNTNYGYTF
TRBJ1-3	TRBD1	TRBV4-3	CASSPTQGDSSGNTIYF
TRBJ1-1	TRBD1	TRBV5-1	CASSLWTGPMNTEAFF
TRBJ1-5	NA	TRBV6-2/TRBV6-3	CASSHRVGQPQHF
TRBJ1-5	NA	TRBV6-2/TRBV6-3	CASSYAGYSNQPQHF
TRBJ1-3	NA	TRBV3-1/TRBV3-2	CASSHPFARDKDSGNTIYF
TRBJ2-4	TRBD1	TRBV5-1	CASSLDRGNIQYF
TRBJ2-5	TRBD2	TRBV7-9	CASSLGLARTQYF
TRBJ2-1	TRBD2	TRBV5-1	CASSLLAGNYNEQFF
TRBJ2-3	TRBD1	TRBV5-5	CASSPDRAPPDTQYF
TRBJ2-7	TRBD2	TRBV9	CASSGSSGGHEQYF
TRBJ2-3	TRBD1	TRBV5-5	CASSLDPGGYGDTQYF